This T cell receptor (beta chain) derives from a study of radiotherapy plus CTLA-4 blockade in lung cancer (dated by TCRdb to about 2018). Context from the whole study: Objective responses occurred in around 19% of enrolled patients, and 30% to 35% achieved disease control. The study at large found these results: After treatment with radiotherapy and ipilimumab, TCR clones that originated in tumors expanded in peripheral blood. Increased serum interferon-beta after radiation, together with early dynamic changes in blood T cell clones, were reported to be the strongest predictors of response.

The study evaluated CTLA-4 blockade (ipilimumab) given together with focal radiation therapy in patients who had chemo-refractory metastatic non-small-cell lung cancer. As for this clone: This receptor's antigen is unknown. No clone much larger than this one lies a single base away; base qualities are absent.

The method was the immunoSEQ multiplex PCR assay. Held by TCRdb, this immuneACCESS table contains in-frame sequences only and omits some clones. Under half of the omission traces to an unresolved V gene where checked; the cause of the rest is unknown. Recorded for this sample are about 87,000 clones; around 84% of them occurred a single time. Over 15% of the sample comes from the top ten. As encoded in the germline V gene (reference sequence), CDR1 is MNHEY while CDR2 is SMNVEV. Trimmed from V: 2 bases; trimmed from J: 7 bases; junction bases lacking a gene match: 3. The CDR3 has 13 amino acids, counting the end cysteine and phenylalanine. Here the CDR3 DNA is all that survives: 39 bases in frame from base 1.

The material sequenced was peripheral blood, taken from a patient treated with radiotherapy plus ipilimumab. The chain is made from TRBV27 and TRBJ1-1, and 8 junction bases match TRBD1. The receptor comes from a human donor with non-small cell lung cancer that progressed on radiotherapy plus ipilimumab. The DNA sequence is given as TGTGCCAGCAGTTTAAACAGGGGGAGTGAAGCTTTCTTT. The encoded protein is CASSLNRGSEAFF.